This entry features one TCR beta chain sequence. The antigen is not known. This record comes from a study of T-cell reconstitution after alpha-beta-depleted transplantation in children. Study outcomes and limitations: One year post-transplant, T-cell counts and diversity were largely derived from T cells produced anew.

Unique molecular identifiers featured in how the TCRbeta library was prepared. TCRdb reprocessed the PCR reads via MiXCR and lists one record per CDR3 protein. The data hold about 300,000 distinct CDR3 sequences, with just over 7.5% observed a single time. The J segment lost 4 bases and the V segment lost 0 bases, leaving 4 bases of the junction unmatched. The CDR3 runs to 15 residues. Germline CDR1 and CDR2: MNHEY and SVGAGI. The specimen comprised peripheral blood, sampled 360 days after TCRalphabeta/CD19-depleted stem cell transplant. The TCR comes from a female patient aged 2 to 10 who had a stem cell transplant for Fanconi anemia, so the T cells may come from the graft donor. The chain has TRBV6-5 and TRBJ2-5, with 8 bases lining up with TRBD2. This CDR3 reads CASSYSTGGAETQYF. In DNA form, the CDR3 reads TGTGCCAGCAGTTACTCGACCGGGGGGGCAGAGACCCAGTACTTC.